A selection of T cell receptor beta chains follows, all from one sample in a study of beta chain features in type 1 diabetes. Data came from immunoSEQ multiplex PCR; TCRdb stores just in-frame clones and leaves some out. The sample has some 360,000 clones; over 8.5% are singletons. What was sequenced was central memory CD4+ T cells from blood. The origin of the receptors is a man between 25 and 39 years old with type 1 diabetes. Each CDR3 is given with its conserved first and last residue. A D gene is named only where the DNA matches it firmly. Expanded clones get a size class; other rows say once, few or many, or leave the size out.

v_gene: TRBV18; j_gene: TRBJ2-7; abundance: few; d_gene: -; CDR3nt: TGTGCCAGCTCACCTCAGCGCGGAACGAATGCCTACGAGCAGTACTTC; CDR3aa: CASSPQRGTNAYEQYF
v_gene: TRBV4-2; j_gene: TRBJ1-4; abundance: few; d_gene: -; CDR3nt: TGTGCCAGCAGCTCCGCTGGGACGGGTGAAAAACTGTTTTTT; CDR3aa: CASSSAGTGEKLFF
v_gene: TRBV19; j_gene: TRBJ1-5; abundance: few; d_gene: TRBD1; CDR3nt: TGTGCCAGTAGCACAATCCGCAGGGGGGTCAATCAGCCCCAGCATTTT; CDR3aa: CASSTIRRGVNQPQHF
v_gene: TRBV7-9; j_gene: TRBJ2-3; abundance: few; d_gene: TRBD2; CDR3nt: TGTGCCAGCAGCTCCCGTGCGGGACTAGCGGGAGATACGCAGTATTTT; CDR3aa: CASSSRAGLAGDTQYF
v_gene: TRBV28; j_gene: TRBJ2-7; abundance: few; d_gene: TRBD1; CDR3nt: TGTGCCAGCAGTACCATCACAGGGGCATCCTACGAGCAGTACTTC; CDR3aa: CASSTITGASYEQYF
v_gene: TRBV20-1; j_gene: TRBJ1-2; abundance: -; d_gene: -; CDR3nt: TGCACCGACAGAACTAACTATGGCTACACCTTC; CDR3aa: CTDRTNYGYTF
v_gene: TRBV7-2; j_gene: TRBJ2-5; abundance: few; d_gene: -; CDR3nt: TGTGCCAGCAGCAGGGGCCCCCTTGGGGAGACCCAGTACTTC; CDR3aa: CASSRGPLGETQYF
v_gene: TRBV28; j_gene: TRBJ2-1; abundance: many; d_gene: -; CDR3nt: TGTGCCAGCAGCCTTCTTACCCGGGGCATCAATGAGCAGTTCTTC; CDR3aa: CASSLLTRGINEQFF
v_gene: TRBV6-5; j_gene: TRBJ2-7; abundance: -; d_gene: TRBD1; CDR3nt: TGTGCCAGCAAACAGGGGTTAAGCTCCTACGAGCAGTACTTC; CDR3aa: CASKQGLSSYEQYF
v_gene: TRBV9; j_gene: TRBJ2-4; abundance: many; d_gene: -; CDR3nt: TGTGCCAGCAGCGTGCAGGGTGGGTTGGACATTCAGTACTTC; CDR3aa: CASSVQGGLDIQYF
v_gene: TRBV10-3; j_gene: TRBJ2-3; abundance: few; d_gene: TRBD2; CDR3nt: TGTGCCTCTGCCGGGGGGACGGGCTCTGGCACAGATACGCAGTATTTT; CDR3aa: CASAGGTGSGTDTQYF
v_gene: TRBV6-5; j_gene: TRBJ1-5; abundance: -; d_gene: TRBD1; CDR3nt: TGTGCCATCACGTTGGACAGGGGCATCAATCAGCCCCAGCATTTT; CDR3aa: CAITLDRGINQPQHF
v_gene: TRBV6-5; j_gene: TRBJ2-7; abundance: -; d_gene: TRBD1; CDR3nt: TGTGCCAGCAGTTCCCGAGACAGGGGTTTCTACGAGCAGTACTTC; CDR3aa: CASSSRDRGFYEQYF
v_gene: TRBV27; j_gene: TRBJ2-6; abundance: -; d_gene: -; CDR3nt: TGTGCCAGCAGTCGAACAGGTCAATTTGGGGCCAACGTCCCGACTTTC; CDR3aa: CASSRTGQFGANVPTF
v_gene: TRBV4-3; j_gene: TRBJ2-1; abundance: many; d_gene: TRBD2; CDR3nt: TGCGCCAGCAGCCAAGACCCCGGGACTAGCGGGAGCAATGAGCAGTTCTTC; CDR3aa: CASSQDPGTSGSNEQFF
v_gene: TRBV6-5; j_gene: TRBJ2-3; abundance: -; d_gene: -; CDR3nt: TGTGCCATCAGCGGGACAGGCACCACAGATACGCAGTATTTT; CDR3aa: CAISGTGTTDTQYF
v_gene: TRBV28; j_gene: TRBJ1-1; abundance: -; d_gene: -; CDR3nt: TGTGCCAGCAGCCTTGGGGAGGACGGAGGGGACACTGAAGCTTTCTTT; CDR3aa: CASSLGEDGGDTEAFF
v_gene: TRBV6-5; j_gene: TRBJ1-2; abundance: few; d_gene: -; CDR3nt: TGTGCCAGCAGTGTACAGGGAGAAGGCTACACCTTC; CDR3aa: CASSVQGEGYTF
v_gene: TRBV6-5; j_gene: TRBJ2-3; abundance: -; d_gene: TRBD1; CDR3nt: TGTGCCAGCAGTTGGGACAGGGGAACAGATACGCAGTATTTT; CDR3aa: CASSWDRGTDTQYF
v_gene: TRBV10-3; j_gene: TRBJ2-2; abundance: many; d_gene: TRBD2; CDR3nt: TGTGCCATCGGAGGACTAGCGGGAGCCGGGGAGCTGTTTTTT; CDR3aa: CAIGGLAGAGELFF
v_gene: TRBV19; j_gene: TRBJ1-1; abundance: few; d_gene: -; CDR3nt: TGTGCCAGTAGGTCGGGGGGGCGTTGGGGCACTGAAGCTTTCTTT; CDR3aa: CASRSGGRWGTEAFF
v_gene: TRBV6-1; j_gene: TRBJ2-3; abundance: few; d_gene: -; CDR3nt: TGTGCCGCCGGTCTCACAGATACGCAGTATTTT; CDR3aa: CAAGLTDTQYF
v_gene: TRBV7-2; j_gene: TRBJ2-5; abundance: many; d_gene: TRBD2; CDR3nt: TGTGCCAGCAGCCCAGGGTTAGCGGGACGTGGGGAGACCCAGTACTTC; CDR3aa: CASSPGLAGRGETQYF
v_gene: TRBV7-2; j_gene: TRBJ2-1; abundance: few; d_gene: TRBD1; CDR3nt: TGTGCCAGCAGCTTAGTCGCGGGGACAGGGTATGAGCAGTTCTTC; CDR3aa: CASSLVAGTGYEQFF
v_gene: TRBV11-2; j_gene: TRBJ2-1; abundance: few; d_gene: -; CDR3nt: TGTGCCAGCAGCTTAGATCGGGAGCAGTTCTTC; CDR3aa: CASSLDREQFF
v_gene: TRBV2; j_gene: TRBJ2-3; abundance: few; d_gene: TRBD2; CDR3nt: TGTGCCAGCAGTGAAACAGCGGGAGCTGCCCCAGATACGCAGTATTTT; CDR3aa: CASSETAGAAPDTQYF
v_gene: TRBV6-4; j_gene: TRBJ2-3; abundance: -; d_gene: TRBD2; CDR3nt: TGTGCCAGCAGTGACCGGGCGAGCGGGGAGGGCACAGATACGCAGTATTTT; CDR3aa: CASSDRASGEGTDTQYF
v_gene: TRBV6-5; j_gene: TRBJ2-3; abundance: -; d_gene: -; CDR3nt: TGTGCCAGCAGCGAGAAGGGCCGCACAGATACGCAGTATTTT; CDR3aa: CASSEKGRTDTQYF
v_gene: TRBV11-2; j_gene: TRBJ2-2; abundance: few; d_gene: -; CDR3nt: TGTGCCAGCAGCTTCCAGGGTACCGGGGAGCTGTTTTTT; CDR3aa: CASSFQGTGELFF
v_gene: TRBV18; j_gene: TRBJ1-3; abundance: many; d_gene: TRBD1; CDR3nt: TGTGCCAGCTCACCCGGGACAGACGGAAACACCATATATTTT; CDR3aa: CASSPGTDGNTIYF
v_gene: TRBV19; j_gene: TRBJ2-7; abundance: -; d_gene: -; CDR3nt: TGTGCCAGTAGTATTCGGACAGATTACGAGCAGTACTTC; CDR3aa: CASSIRTDYEQYF
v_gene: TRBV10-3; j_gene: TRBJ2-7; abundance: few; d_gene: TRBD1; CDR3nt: TGTGCCAGCAGTTACTCTGACAGGGGGCGGGAGCAGTACTTC; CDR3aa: CASSYSDRGREQYF
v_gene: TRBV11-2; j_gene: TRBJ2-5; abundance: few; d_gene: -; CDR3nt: TGTGCCAGCAGCTTAATCAGGACGACAGCCAAAGAGACCCAGTACTTC; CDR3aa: CASSLIRTTAKETQYF
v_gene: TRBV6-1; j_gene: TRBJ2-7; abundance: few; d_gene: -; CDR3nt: TGTGCCAGCAGTAACCAGTACGAGCAGTACTTC; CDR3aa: CASSNQYEQYF
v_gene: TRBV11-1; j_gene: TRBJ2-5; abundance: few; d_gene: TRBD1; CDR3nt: TGTGCCAGCAGCTTAGCGGGACAGGGAATGACCCAGTACTTC; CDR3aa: CASSLAGQGMTQYF
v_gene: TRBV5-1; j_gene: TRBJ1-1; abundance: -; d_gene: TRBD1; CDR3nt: TGCGCCAGCAGCTTGGGACAGGGAGGGAATGAAGCTTTCTTT; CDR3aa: CASSLGQGGNEAFF
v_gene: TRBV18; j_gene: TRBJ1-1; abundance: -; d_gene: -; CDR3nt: TGTGCCAGCTCACCACCCCCACGGAACACTGAAGCTTTCTTT; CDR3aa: CASSPPPRNTEAFF
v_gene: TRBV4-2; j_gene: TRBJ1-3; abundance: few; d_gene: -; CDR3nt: TGTGCCAGCAGTTCACTGAGCTCTGGAAACACCATATATTTT; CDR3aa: CASSSLSSGNTIYF
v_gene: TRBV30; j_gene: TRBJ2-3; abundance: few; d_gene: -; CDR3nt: TGTGCCTGGAGTGTAGGTGGAGTAGGCACAGATACGCAGTATTTT; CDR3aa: CAWSVGGVGTDTQYF
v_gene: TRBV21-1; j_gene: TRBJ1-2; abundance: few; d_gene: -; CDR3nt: TGTGCCAGCAGCAAAGGACAGGTTCCTAACTATGGCTACACCTTC; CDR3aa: CASSKGQVPNYGYTF